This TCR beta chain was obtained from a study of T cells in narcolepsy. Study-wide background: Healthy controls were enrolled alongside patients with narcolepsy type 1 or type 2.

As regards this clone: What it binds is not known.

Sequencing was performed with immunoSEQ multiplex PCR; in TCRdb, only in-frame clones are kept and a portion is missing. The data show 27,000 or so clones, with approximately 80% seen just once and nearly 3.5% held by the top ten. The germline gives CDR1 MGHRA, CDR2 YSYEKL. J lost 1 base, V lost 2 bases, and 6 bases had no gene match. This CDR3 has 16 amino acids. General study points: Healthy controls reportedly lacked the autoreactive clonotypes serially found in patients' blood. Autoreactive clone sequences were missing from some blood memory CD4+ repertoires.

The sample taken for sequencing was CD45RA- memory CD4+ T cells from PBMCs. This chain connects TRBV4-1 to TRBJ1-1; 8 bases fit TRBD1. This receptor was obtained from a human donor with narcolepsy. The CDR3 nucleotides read TGCGCCAGCAGCCAAATCGGCAGGGGGCAGAACACTGAAGCTTTCTTT. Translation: CASSQIGRGQNTEAFF.